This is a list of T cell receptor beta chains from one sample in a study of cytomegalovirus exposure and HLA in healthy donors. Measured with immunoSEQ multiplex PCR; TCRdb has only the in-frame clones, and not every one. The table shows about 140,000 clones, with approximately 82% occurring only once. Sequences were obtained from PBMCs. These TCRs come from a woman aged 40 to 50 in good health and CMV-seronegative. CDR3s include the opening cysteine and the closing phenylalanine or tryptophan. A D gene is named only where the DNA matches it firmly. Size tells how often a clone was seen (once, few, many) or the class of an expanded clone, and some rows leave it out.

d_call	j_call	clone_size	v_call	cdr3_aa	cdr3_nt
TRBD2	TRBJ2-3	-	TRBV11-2	CASSPSGGVSTDTQYF	TGTGCCAGCAGCCCTAGCGGGGGGGTAAGCACAGATACGCAGTATTTT
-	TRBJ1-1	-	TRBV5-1	CASSLPGEFEAFF	TGCGCCAGCAGCTTGCCCGGGGAGTTTGAAGCTTTCTTT
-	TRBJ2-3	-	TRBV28	CASSLYRVTDTQYF	TGTGCCAGCAGTTTATACAGGGTCACAGATACGCAGTATTTT
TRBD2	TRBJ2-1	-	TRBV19	CATMRTSGPYNEQFF	TGTGCCACTATGCGGACTAGCGGGCCTTACAATGAGCAGTTCTTC
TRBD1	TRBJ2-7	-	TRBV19	CASSIRTGTYEQYF	TGTGCCAGTAGTATTAGGACAGGGACCTACGAGCAGTACTTC
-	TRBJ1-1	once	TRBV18	CASSPLGVNTEAFF	TGTGCCAGCTCACCATTAGGGGTGAACACTGAAGCTTTCTTT
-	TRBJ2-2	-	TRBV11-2	CASKGAWRETPGELFF	TGTGCCAGCAAGGGGGCTTGGCGGGAAACGCCCGGGGAGCTGTTTTTT
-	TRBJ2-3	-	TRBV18	CASSYHEKDTQYF	TGTGCCAGCTCATACCACGAGAAAGATACGCAGTATTTT
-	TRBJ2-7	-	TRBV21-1	CASSKGLKPHINYEQYF	TGTGCCAGCAGCAAAGGACTCAAACCACACATAAACTACGAGCAGTACTTC
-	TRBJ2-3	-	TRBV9	CASSGTGLASTDTQYF	TGTGCCAGCAGCGGGACAGGCCTAGCGAGCACAGATACGCAGTATTTT
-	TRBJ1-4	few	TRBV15	CATSREPATNEKLFF	TGTGCCACCAGCAGAGAACCGGCAACTAATGAAAAACTGTTTTTT
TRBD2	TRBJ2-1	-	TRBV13	CASSLGGTSGISNEQFF	TGTGCCAGCAGCTTAGGCGGGACTAGCGGGATATCCAATGAGCAGTTCTTC
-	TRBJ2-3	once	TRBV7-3	CASSLGRADTQYF	TGTGCCAGCAGCTTAGGTCGAGCGGATACGCAGTATTTT
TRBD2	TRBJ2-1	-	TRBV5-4	CASTGLADEQFF	TGTGCCAGCACGGGACTAGCGGATGAGCAGTTCTTC
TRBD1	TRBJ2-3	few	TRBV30	CAWSGTGGAVDTQYF	TGTGCCTGGAGTGGGACAGGGGGAGCGGTAGATACGCAGTATTTT
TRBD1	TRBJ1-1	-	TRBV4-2	CASSQDPQGDTEAFF	TGTGCCAGCAGCCAAGATCCCCAGGGGGACACTGAAGCTTTCTTT